This record looks at one T cell receptor beta chain sequence and its context. Other DNA sequences within the sample encode an identical CDR3. This specimen comes from a study of shared clonotypes between healthy human individuals. Clones were read by immunoSEQ multiplex PCR, and TCRdb kept only the in-frame ones, dropping some. The table lists hundreds of thousands of clones, around four fifths of them singletons. Germline CDR1 reads SGHRS; CDR2 reads YFSETQ. The CDR3 spans 14 residues. Deletions cut 0 bases from V and 4 bases from J, with 9 bases between. The chain has TRBV5-1 and TRBJ2-3, with no clear D. Sequencing used memory CD4+ T cells sorted from blood. Subset: CD45RA-negative fraction. The sequence was collected from a woman younger than 45 in good health. The CDR3 DNA sequence: TGCGCCAGCAGCTTGGGGTCCCCCGCAGATACGCAGTATTTT. This translates into CASSLGSPADTQYF.